The 22 T cell receptor beta chains below come from one sample, sequenced in a study of shared clonotypes between healthy human individuals. CD45RO-negative cells were positively selected for CCR7, leaving out terminally differentiated effector memory CD45RA+ cells. TCRdb keeps only in-frame clones here, not all; method: immunoSEQ multiplex PCR. The sample contains about 2 million clones, roughly 94% of which appear only once. The specimen sequenced was naive CD8+ T cells sorted from blood. The receptors here all came from a man in his late teens or twenties in good health.

J is TRBJ2-7 and V is TRBV4-1; D is possibly TRBD2 (6 bases). The CDR3 extends over 17 amino acids. Trimming cost V 0 bases and J 3 bases, with 18 bases left between them. From germline, CDR1 is MGHRA and CDR2 YSYEKL. CDR3 in DNA: TGCGCCAGCAGCCAAGAGCCACTTCAGTCGGAGGGCTACGAGCAGTACTTC. Its translation: CASSQEPLQSEGYEQYF.

The chain combines TRBV27 with TRBJ1-4; a weak D match, TRBD1 (5 bases). The germline CDR1 and CDR2 sequences are MNHEY and SMNVEV (reference sequence). Between the trimmed V and J ends, which lost 8 bases and 8 bases, there was a span of 21 bases. The CDR3 is made up of 15 amino acids. DNA for the CDR3: TGTGCCAGCGGAGTCCAGGACAATCGAATCGAAAAACTGTTTTTT. Translated: CASGVQDNRIEKLFF.

A remark on this clone: One end of the junction is discordant with germline, which a read error may explain. The V call is TRBV5-6, the J call TRBJ2-7; TRBD1 or TRBD2 may be the D gene (6 bases each). Germline V gene sequence: CDR1 SGHDT, CDR2 YYEEEE. This CDR3 region has 13 residues. CDR3 DNA sequence: TGTGCCAGCAGCGCTCCGCTGAGGGGGGATACGGACTTC. The encoded protein is CASSAPLRGDTDF.

The J gene is TRBJ1-2, the V gene TRBV7-9, with TRBD1 matching 12 bases. CDR1 and CDR2 from the germline V gene are SEHNR and FQNEAQ (reference sequence). There are 16 residues in the CDR3. After removal of 5 bases from V and 7 bases from J, the junction contained 11 bases not matched to a gene. Written as DNA, the CDR3 is TGTGCCAGCAGCCCCTCCCCGGGACAGGGGGCCATTGGCTACACCTTC. It is translated as CASSPSPGQGAIGYTF.

The rearrangement links TRBV7-2 to TRBJ1-2; possibly TRBD1 for D (5 bases). The germline CDR1 and CDR2 sequences are SGHTA and FQGNSA. CDR3 length: 17 residues. Trimming took off 5 bases at V and 0 bases at J, with 19 bases between the two ends. CDR3 region: CASSLSWDGPANYGYTF. CDR3 DNA: TGTGCCAGCAGCCTAAGTTGGGACGGCCCGGCTAACTATGGCTACACCTTC.

This rearrangement joins TRBV4-3 to TRBJ1-2; D is ambiguous. Germline CDR1 reads LGHNA; CDR2 reads YSLEER. V lost 0 bases and J 8 bases, leaving 13 bases between the germline ends. The CDR3 covers 14 residues. The CDR3 is CASSQDRNPGGYTF. The CDR3 DNA is TGCGCCAGCAGCCAAGATAGAAATCCAGGAGGCTACACCTTC.

This clone appeared once. At one end, the junction sequence differs from germline, possibly due to a read error. The gene calls are TRBV10-3 and TRBJ1-2; D may be TRBD1 (6 bases). Germline V gene lookup returns CDR1 ENHRY and CDR2 SYGVKD. This CDR3 contains 15 residues. The CDR3 bases are TGTGCCATCACAGATACAAAGGGGGTTAACTATGACTACACCTTC. It encodes CAITDTKGVNYDYTF.

The chain joins TRBV5-5 to TRBJ2-7, with 8 bases aligning to TRBD1. This CDR3 region has 15 residues. V was clipped by 4 bases and J by 3 bases; unmatched bases: 9. Germline CDR1 reads SGHKS; CDR2 reads YYEKEE (reference sequence). The CDR3 region is CASSRQGQFLYEQYF. CDR3 DNA sequence: TGTGCCAGCAGCCGACAGGGGCAATTCCTCTACGAGCAGTACTTC.

The chain has TRBV4-1 and TRBJ2-4, with D perhaps matching TRBD1 (6 bases). Trimming took 0 bases from V and 7 from J, leaving 13 bases between them. The CDR3 is 15 amino acids. The germline V gene encodes CDR1 MGHRA and CDR2 YSYEKL. The CDR3, as DNA: TGCGCCAGCAGCCAAGATATCGGGACACCCAACATTCAGTACTTC. It encodes CASSQDIGTPNIQYF.

A single count supports this clone. The genes are TRBV5-5 and TRBJ2-3; D could derive from TRBD1 or TRBD2 (6 bases each). This CDR3 has 15 residues. V lost 6 bases and J lost 1, with 15 bases in between. CDR1 SGHKS and CDR2 YYEKEE come from the germline V gene (reference sequence). In DNA form, the CDR3 reads TGTGCCAGCACGTCTTGGGGGGCCCGCACAGATACGCAGTATTTT. It translates to CASTSWGARTDTQYF.

V and J are TRBV13 and TRBJ2-3; TRBD1 aligns across 7 bases. Looked up from germline, CDR1 is PRHDT and CDR2 is FYEKMQ (reference sequence). CDR3 length equals 14 residues. J was trimmed by 1 base and V by 4 bases; bases with no gene match: 2. CDR3: CASSSGQGTDTQYF. The CDR3 region has the DNA TGTGCCAGCAGCTCAGGACAGGGCACAGATACGCAGTATTTT.

This clone was seen only a few times. The chain has TRBV5-6 and TRBJ2-7; D gene ambiguous. The CDR3 spans 15 residues. The germline CDR1 and CDR2 sequences are SGHDT and YYEEEE. Trimming stripped 1 base from V and 0 bases from J, with 11 bases between. This chain's CDR3 is CASSLRRLSSYEQYF. The CDR3, as DNA: TGTGCCAGCAGCTTGCGGCGACTCAGCTCCTACGAGCAGTACTTC.

The chain recombines TRBV13 with TRBJ2-3, with TRBD1 matching 8 bases. This CDR3 is built from 15 residues. Germline assignment: CDR1 PRHDT and CDR2 FYEKMQ (reference sequence). Losses at the gene ends were 4 bases for V and 0 bases for J; bases not matched to a gene: 3. CDR3 in amino acids: CASSWGQASTDTQYF. CDR3 nucleotide sequence: TGTGCCAGCAGCTGGGGACAGGCAAGCACAGATACGCAGTATTTT.

Regarding this clone: Additional DNA sequences in this sample encode the identical CDR3. The chain combines TRBV6-5 with TRBJ2-7, with TRBD1 matching 9 bases. CDR3 length equals 16 residues. V gave up 0 bases and J gave up 2 bases; unmatched junction bases: 5. Germline V CDR1 and CDR2: MNHEY, SVGAGI. CDR3 DNA: TGTGCCAGCAGTTACTCCATCGGACAGGGGACCTACGAGCAGTACTTC. As protein: CASSYSIGQGTYEQYF.

This clone showed up just once. The genes are TRBV5-8 and TRBJ2-7; 7 nucleotides agree with TRBD2. CDR3 length equals 12 residues. The V gene end was trimmed by 2 bases and the J gene end by 7 bases; junction bases not matched to a gene: 3. Per germline, CDR1 SGHTS and CDR2 YDEGEE. The DNA for the CDR3 is TGTGCCAGCAGCTTCCTAGCGGATGAGCAGTACTTC. Protein sequence: CASSFLADEQYF.

The J gene is TRBJ2-7, the V gene TRBV6-1; D tentatively fits TRBD1 or TRBD2 (6 bases each). The V gene's germline CDR1 is MNHNS and CDR2 SASEGT. The CDR3 runs to 11 residues. V was clipped by 11 bases and J by 4 bases, with 12 bases between them. This CDR3 reads CASGADYEQYF. DNA of the CDR3: TGTGCCTCGGGGGCAGATTACGAGCAGTACTTC.

This clone was found once. The genes are TRBV4-3 and TRBJ2-6; 9 nucleotides line up with TRBD1. Germline CDR1 and CDR2: LGHNA and YSLEER. V was clipped by 0 bases and J by 0 bases; unmatched bases: 9. The CDR3 is 20 residues long. Here the CDR3 reads CASSQDSGTGIFSGANVLTF. CDR3 sequence (DNA): TGCGCCAGCAGCCAAGATTCCGGGACAGGGATTTTCTCTGGGGCCAACGTCCTGACTTTC.

J is TRBJ2-7 and V is TRBV7-3, with D maybe TRBD1 (6 bases). Germline V CDR1 and CDR2: SGHTA, FQGTGA. This CDR3 has 16 residues. The V end lost 5 bases, the J end lost 0 bases, and 17 bases lay between the germline ends. The CDR3 nucleotides read TGTGCCAGCAGCGAAGGCCCCGGGACAAACTCCTACGAGCAGTACTTC. It is translated as CASSEGPGTNSYEQYF.

The chain is built from TRBV10-3 and TRBJ2-3; D is unclear. The CDR3 is 13 residues long. Germline V lookup: CDR1 ENHRY, CDR2 SYGVKD. V was trimmed by 3 bases and J by 3 bases, leaving 7 bases between them. CDR3 DNA: TGTGCCATCAGTGACTCGGTTACAGATACGCAGTATTTT. Its protein is CAISDSVTDTQYF.

V is TRBV10-1 and J is TRBJ2-3; 13 nucleotides align to TRBD2. The CDR3 sequence is 20 residues long. The J segment lost 4 bases and the V segment lost 5 bases, leaving 18 bases of the junction unmatched. Per the germline V gene, CDR1 is WNHNN and CDR2 is SYGVQD (reference sequence). The CDR3 DNA is TGCGCCAGCAGTTCCGGGACTAGCGGGATGATGGGGACCCCCCCAGATACGCAGTATTTT. Translating gives CASSSGTSGMMGTPPDTQYF.

V usage is TRBV27 and J usage is TRBJ2-4; TRBD1 matches 10 bases. The CDR3 covers 14 residues. J lost 7 bases, V lost 6 bases, and 6 bases had no gene match. CDR1 and CDR2 from the germline V gene are MNHEY and SMNVEV (reference sequence). The CDR3 reads CASSKGQGRNIQYF. CDR3 coding DNA: TGTGCCAGCAGCAAGGGACAGGGGAGGAACATTCAGTACTTC.

V is TRBV5-6 and J is TRBJ2-7; D uncertain. Germline CDR1 and CDR2: SGHDT and YYEEEE. The V gene lost 7 bases and the J gene lost 0 bases, with 8 bases spanning the gap. The CDR3 extends over 12 amino acids. CDR3 sequence reads: CASQDDSYEQYF. In DNA, the CDR3 is TGTGCCAGCCAGGACGACTCCTACGAGCAGTACTTC.